These 15 T cell receptor beta chains share one sample of origin, sequenced in a study of cytomegalovirus exposure and HLA in healthy donors. The table came from immunoSEQ multiplex PCR; TCRdb's copy has only in-frame clones and leaves some out. Of 55,000 to 65,000 clones detected, 85% to 95% appear once; the ten largest clones hold 5.5% to 7.5%. The sequenced material came from PBMCs. The receptors here all came from a woman aged 18-30 years in good health and CMV-seropositive.

The V call is TRBV7-2, the J call TRBJ2-1; D is possibly TRBD2 (7 bases). Germline CDR1 reads SGHTA; CDR2 reads FQGNSA. Trimming removed 2 bases from V and 15 bases from J, with 20 bases in between. The CDR3 length is 14 residues. In DNA form, the CDR3 reads TGTGCCAGCAGCTTAACGGGGGGCGAGACGTCTGGGTTCTTC. Its translation: CASSLTGGETSGFF. Combining the CDR3 with reference TRBV7-2 and TRBJ2-1 gives the whole variable domain GAGVSQSPSNKVTEKGKDVELRCDPISGHTALYWYRQSLGQGLEFLIYFQGNSAPDKSGLPSDRFSAERTGGSVSTLTIQRTQQEDSAVYLCASSLTGGETSGFFGPGTRLTVL.

The CDR3 is CASSIAGAVGETQYF. Here the CDR3 DNA reads TGTGCCAGCAGTATAGCGGGAGCAGTAGGAGAGACCCAGTACTTC. The rearrangement uses TRBV28 and TRBJ2-5; TRBD2 aligns across 9 bases. The CDR3 sequence is 15 residues long. Per germline, CDR1 MDHEN and CDR2 SYDVKM. V shed 5 bases, J shed 4 bases, and the junction held 8 bases outside the gene matches.

This chain joins TRBV28 and TRBJ1-3; the D gene is possibly TRBD1 (5 bases). Trimming pared 3 bases from V and 0 bases from J, leaving 9 bases between. The CDR3 loop spans 15 amino acids. Germline loops: CDR1 MDHEN, CDR2 SYDVKM. CDR3 in DNA: TGTGCCAGCAGTTTTTGGGGCGGCTCTGGAAACACCATATATTTT. The encoded protein is CASSFWGGSGNTIYF.

The chain joins TRBV21-1 to TRBJ2-7; no DNA check was done on the table's D call, TRBD2. TRBV21-1 is annotated as a pseudogene. This CDR3 has 14 amino acids. The CDR3 sequence: CASRRRYDPYEQYF. CDR3 nucleotide sequence: TGTGCCAGCAGGCGGAGATATGACCCCTACGAGCAGTACTTC.

The gene calls are TRBV5-1 and TRBJ2-5; tentative D call: TRBD2 (6 bases). Germline V lookup: CDR1 SGHRS, CDR2 YFSETQ. There are 14 residues in the CDR3. V dropped 4 bases and J dropped 7 bases, with 17 bases sitting between them. Here the CDR3 DNA reads TGCGCCAGCAGCCTCCGGGACTCCCGCGGGACCCAGTACTTC. Translated, it gives CASSLRDSRGTQYF.

This chain links TRBV14 with TRBJ2-1; a weak D match, TRBD1 (6 bases). V was shortened by 1 base and J by 5 bases, with 15 bases between the two germline ends. CDR3 length: 16 amino acids. CDR1 and CDR2 (germline): SGHDN, FVKESK. The CDR3 spells CASSQVRGVFHNEQFF. The CDR3, as DNA: TGTGCCAGCAGCCAAGTCAGGGGAGTGTTCCACAATGAGCAGTTCTTC.

This chain joins TRBV27 and TRBJ2-1; 9 bases map to TRBD1. This CDR3 spans 16 amino acids. With 5 bases clipped from V and 2 bases from J, the junction kept 7 bases outside the gene matches. CDR1 is MNHEY, CDR2 SMNVEV, per germline (reference sequence). Here the CDR3 DNA reads TGTGCCAGCAGTCGTCGCCGGGACAGGGCCTACAATGAGCAGTTCTTC. This encodes CASSRRRDRAYNEQFF.

As DNA, the CDR3 is TGTGCCAGCTCACCACCGGGCAGGGGTAATGAGCAGTTCTTC. Its protein product is CASSPPGRGNEQFF. The rearrangement links TRBV18 to TRBJ2-1, with D possibly being TRBD1 (6 bases). The CDR3 runs to 14 residues. Trimming took 0 bases from V and 7 from J, leaving 10 bases between them. Germline V gene lookup returns CDR1 KGHSH and CDR2 LQKENI. Together with reference TRBV18 and TRBJ2-1, the CDR3 gives the full variable domain: NAGVMQNPRHLVRRRGQEARLRCSPMKGHSHVYWYRQLPEEGLKFMVYLQKENIIDESGMPKERFSAEFPKEGPSILRIQQVVRGDSAAYFCASSPPGRGNEQFFGPGTRLTVL.

The genes are TRBV13 and TRBJ2-2; unclear D gene. Deletions cut 5 bases from V and 2 bases from J, with 3 bases between. CDR3 length: 12 residues. Germline loops: CDR1 PRHDT, CDR2 FYEKMQ (reference sequence). DNA for the CDR3: TGTGCCAGCAGCCCTAACACCGGGGAGCTGTTTTTT. This codes for CASSPNTGELFF.

This chain uses TRBV5-4 with TRBJ2-2, with D hard to call. CDR1 and CDR2 (germline): SGHNT, YYREEE (reference sequence). The CDR3 is 13 amino acids. V dropped 3 bases and J dropped 1 base, with 4 bases sitting between them. The CDR3 region has the DNA TGTGCCAGCAGCTCAGGGAACACCGGGGAGCTGTTTTTT. Its protein is CASSSGNTGELFF.

J is TRBJ2-7 and V is TRBV5-1; maybe TRBD2 (5 bases). This CDR3 is built from 14 residues. The germline V and J ends were trimmed by 2 bases and 3 bases, with 12 bases remaining between them. The germline gives CDR1 SGHRS, CDR2 YFSETQ. Written as DNA, the CDR3 is TGCGCCAGCAGCTTACGCGGGTCCGTCTACGAGCAGTACTTC. Its protein is CASSLRGSVYEQYF.

The CDR3 nucleotides read TGTGCCAGCAGCTCAGGGGACCAGCCCCAGCATTTT. This gives the protein CASSSGDQPQHF. V and J are TRBV5-6 and TRBJ1-5; a possible D gene is TRBD1 (6 bases). The V and J ends lost 3 bases and 7 bases respectively, with 8 bases between them. Germline V gene sequence: CDR1 SGHDT, CDR2 YYEEEE. This CDR3 is built from 12 residues. The variable domain in full, with the rest retrieved from reference TRBV5-6 and TRBJ1-5, is DAGVTQSPTHLIKTRGQQVTLRCSPKSGHDTVSWYQQALGQGPQFIFQYYEEEERQRGNFPDRFSGHQFPNYSSELNVNALLLGDSALYLCASSSGDQPQHFGDGTRLSIL.

The J gene is TRBJ1-2, the V gene TRBV30, with TRBD1 as a possible D gene (5 bases). Trimming removed 5 bases from V and 4 bases from J, with 14 bases in between. CDR1 is GTSNPN and CDR2 is SVGIG in the germline V gene (reference sequence). The CDR3 is 13 residues long. The CDR3 loop reads CAWGMGGPYGYTF. The CDR3 DNA reads TGTGCCTGGGGGATGGGGGGACCCTATGGCTACACCTTC.

The chain uses TRBV2 and TRBJ1-1; TRBD1 is a possible D gene (5 bases). Per germline, CDR1 SNHLY and CDR2 FYNNEI. The V end was cut by 7 bases, the J end by 4 bases, with 16 bases between. The CDR3 spans 14 residues. CDR3 amino acids: CASTSLQVATEAFF. CDR3 in DNA: TGTGCCAGCACCTCTTTACAGGTGGCCACTGAAGCTTTCTTT.

The J gene is TRBJ2-2, the V gene TRBV7-3; D gene unclear. This CDR3 contains 12 residues. Germline V lookup: CDR1 SGHTA, CDR2 FQGTGA. Between the trimmed V and J ends, which lost 4 bases and 8 bases, there was a span of 8 bases. As DNA, the CDR3 is TGTGCCAGCAGCTCCCCGTTGGGGGAGCTGTTTTTT. It translates to CASSSPLGELFF.